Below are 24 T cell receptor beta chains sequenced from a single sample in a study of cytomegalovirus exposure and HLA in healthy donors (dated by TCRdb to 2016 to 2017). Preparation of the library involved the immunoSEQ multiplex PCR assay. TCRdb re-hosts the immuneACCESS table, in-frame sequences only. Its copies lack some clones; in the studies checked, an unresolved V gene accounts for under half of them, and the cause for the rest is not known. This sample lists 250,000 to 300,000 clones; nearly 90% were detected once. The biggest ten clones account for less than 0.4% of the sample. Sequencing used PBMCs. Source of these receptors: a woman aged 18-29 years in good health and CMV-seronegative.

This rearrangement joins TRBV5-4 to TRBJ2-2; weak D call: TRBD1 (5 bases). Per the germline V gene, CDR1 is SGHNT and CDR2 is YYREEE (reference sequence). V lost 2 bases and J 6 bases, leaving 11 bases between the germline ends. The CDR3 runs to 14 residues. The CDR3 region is CASSFFEGAGELFF. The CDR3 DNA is TGTGCCAGCAGCTTTTTTGAAGGGGCCGGGGAGCTGTTTTTT.

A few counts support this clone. Here the CDR3 DNA reads TGTGCCAGCGGCATGGGCTATTATAATTCACCCCTCCACTTT. It specifies CASGMGYYNSPLHF. The V and J genes are TRBV2 and TRBJ1-6; D unresolved. Per germline, CDR1 SNHLY and CDR2 FYNNEI. With 8 bases removed from V and 4 bases from J, the gap between germline ends came to 12 bases. This CDR3 spans 14 amino acids. The full variable domain, its missing parts supplied by reference TRBV2 and TRBJ1-6, is EPEVTQTPSHQVTQMGQEVILRCVPISNHLYFYWYRQILGQKVEFLVSFYNNEISEKSEIFDDQFSVERPDGSNFTLKIRSTKLEDSAMYFCASGMGYYNSPLHFGNGTRLTVT.

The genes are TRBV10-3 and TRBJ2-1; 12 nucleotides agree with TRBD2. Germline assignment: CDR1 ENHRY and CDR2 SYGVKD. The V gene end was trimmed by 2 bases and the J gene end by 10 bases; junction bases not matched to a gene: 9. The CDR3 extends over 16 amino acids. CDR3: CAISEGLAGGAGEQFF. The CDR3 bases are TGTGCCATCAGTGAGGGTCTAGCGGGGGGGGCCGGCGAGCAGTTCTTC.

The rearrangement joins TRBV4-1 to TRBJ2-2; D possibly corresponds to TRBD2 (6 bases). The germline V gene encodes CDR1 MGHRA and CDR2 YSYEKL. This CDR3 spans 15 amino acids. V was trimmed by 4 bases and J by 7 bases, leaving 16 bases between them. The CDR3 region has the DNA TGCGCCAGCAGCCCTCGGGGGACGAGTTACGGGGAGCTGTTTTTT. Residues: CASSPRGTSYGELFF.

CDR3: CASGSQAAGETQYF. The CDR3 DNA is TGTGCTAGTGGGAGTCAGGCAGCAGGAGAGACCCAGTACTTC. V gene TRBV12-5 combines with J gene TRBJ2-5; D not resolved. The CDR3 contains 14 residues. CDR1 is LGHNT and CDR2 is FRNRAP in the germline V gene. V was cut by 6 bases and J by 4 bases, with 15 bases left in between.

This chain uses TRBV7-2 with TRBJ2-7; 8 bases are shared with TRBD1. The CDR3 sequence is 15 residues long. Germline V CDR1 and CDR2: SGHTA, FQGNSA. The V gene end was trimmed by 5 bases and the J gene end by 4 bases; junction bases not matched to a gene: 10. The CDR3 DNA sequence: TGTGCCAGCAGCGATCTCCCAGGGGGCCTTTACGAGCAGTACTTC. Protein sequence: CASSDLPGGLYEQYF. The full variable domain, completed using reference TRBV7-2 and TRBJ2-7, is GAGVSQSPSNKVTEKGKDVELRCDPISGHTALYWYRQSLGQGLEFLIYFQGNSAPDKSGLPSDRFSAERTGGSVSTLTIQRTQQEDSAVYLCASSDLPGGLYEQYFGPGTRLTVT.

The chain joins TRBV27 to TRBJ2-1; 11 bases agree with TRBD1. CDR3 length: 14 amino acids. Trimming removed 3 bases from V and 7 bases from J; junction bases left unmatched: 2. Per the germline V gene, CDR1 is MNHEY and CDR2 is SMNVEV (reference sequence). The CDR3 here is CASSFGTGGNEQFF. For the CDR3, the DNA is TGTGCCAGCAGTTTCGGGACAGGGGGAAATGAGCAGTTCTTC.

In DNA, the CDR3 is TGTGCCAGCACCATACCCAGGACAGGGGTAGGCAATGAGCAGTTCTTC. Translated, it gives CASTIPRTGVGNEQFF. The chain carries TRBV28 and TRBJ2-1, with 9 nucleotides matching TRBD1. CDR1 is MDHEN, CDR2 SYDVKM, per germline. V trimming: 7 bases; J trimming: 6 bases; junction bases outside the gene matches: 13. The CDR3 spans 16 residues. The full variable domain, rest sourced from reference TRBV28 and TRBJ2-1, is DVKVTQSSRYLVKRTGEKVFLECVQDMDHENMFWYRQDPGLGLRLIYFSYDVKMKEKGDIPEGYSVSREKKERFSLILESASTNQTSMYLCASTIPRTGVGNEQFFGPGTRLTVL.

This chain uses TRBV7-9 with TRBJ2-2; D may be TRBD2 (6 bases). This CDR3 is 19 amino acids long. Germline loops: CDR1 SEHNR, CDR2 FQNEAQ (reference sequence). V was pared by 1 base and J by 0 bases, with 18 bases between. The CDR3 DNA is TGTGCCAGCAGCTTAGTGGGGGGAGACCGGTGGGCGAACACCGGGGAGCTGTTTTTT. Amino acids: CASSLVGGDRWANTGELFF.

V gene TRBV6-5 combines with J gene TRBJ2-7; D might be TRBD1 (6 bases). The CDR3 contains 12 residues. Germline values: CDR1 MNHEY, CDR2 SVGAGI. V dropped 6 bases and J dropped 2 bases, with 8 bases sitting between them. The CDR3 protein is CASRQGPYEQYF. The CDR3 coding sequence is TGTGCCAGCAGACAGGGCCCCTACGAGCAGTACTTC.

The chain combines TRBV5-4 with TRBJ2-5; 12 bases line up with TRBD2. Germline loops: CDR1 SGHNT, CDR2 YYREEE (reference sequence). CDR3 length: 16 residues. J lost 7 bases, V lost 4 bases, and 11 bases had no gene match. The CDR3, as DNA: TGTGCCAGCAGCACGACTAGCGGGGGCTATGGGGTGACCCAGTACTTC. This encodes CASSTTSGGYGVTQYF.

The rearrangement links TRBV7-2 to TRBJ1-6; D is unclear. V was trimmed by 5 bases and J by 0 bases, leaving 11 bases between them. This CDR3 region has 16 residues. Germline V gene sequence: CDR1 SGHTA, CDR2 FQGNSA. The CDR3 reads CASSLVPSSYNSPLHF. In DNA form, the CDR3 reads TGTGCCAGCAGCCTGGTCCCTAGCTCCTATAATTCACCCCTCCACTTT. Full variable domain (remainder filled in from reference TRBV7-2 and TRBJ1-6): GAGVSQSPSNKVTEKGKDVELRCDPISGHTALYWYRQSLGQGLEFLIYFQGNSAPDKSGLPSDRFSAERTGGSVSTLTIQRTQQEDSAVYLCASSLVPSSYNSPLHFGNGTRLTVT.

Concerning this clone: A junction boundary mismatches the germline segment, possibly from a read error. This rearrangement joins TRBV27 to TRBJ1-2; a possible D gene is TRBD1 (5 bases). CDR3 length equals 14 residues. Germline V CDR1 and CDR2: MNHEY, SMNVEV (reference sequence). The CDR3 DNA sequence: TGTGCCAGCGGTTTCCAGGGTAACCTCTATGGCTACACCTTC. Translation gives CASGFQGNLYGYTF.

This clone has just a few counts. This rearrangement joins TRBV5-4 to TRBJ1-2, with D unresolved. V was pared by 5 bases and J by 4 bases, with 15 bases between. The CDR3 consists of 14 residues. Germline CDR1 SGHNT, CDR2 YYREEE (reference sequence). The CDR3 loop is CASRLLGSGYGYTF. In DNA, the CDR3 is TGTGCCAGCAGATTGCTGGGGAGCGGCTATGGCTACACCTTC.

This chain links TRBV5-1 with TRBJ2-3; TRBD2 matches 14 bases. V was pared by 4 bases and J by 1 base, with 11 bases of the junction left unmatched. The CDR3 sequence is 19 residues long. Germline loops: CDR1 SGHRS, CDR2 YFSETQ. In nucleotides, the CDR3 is TGCGCCAGCAGCAGCGCCGGGACTAGCGGGGGAGGAGGCACAGATACGCAGTATTTT. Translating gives CASSSAGTSGGGGTDTQYF.

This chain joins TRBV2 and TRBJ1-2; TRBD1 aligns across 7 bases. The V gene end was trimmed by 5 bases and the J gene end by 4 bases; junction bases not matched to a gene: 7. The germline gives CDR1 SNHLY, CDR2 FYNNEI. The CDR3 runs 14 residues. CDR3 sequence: CASSSGTDFYGYTF. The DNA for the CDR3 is TGTGCCAGCAGTTCCGGGACAGACTTCTATGGCTACACCTTC.

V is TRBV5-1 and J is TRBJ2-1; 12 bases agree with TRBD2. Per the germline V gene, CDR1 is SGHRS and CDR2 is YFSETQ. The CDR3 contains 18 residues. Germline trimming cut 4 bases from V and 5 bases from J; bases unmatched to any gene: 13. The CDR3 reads CASSPWASGGVLNNEQFF. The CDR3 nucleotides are TGCGCCAGCAGCCCCTGGGCTAGCGGGGGGGTCCTCAACAATGAGCAGTTCTTC.

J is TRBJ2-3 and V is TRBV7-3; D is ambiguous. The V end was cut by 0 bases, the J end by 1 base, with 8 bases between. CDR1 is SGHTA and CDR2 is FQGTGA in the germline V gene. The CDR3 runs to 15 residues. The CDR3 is CASSLTASGTDTQYF. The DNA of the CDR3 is TGTGCCAGCAGCTTAACCGCGAGCGGCACAGATACGCAGTATTTT.

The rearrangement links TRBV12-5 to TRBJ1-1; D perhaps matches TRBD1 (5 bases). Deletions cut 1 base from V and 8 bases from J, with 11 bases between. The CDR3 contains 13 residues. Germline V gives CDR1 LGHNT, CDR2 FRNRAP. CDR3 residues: CASGLGGFGEAFF. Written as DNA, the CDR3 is TGTGCTAGTGGTTTGGGGGGCTTCGGGGAAGCTTTCTTT.

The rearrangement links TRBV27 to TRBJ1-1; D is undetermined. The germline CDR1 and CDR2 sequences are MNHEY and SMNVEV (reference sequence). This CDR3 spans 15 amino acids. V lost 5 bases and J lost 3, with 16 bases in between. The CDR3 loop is CASSPRGVGYTEAFF. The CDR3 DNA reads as TGTGCCAGCAGTCCTCGCGGGGTAGGGTACACTGAAGCTTTCTTT.

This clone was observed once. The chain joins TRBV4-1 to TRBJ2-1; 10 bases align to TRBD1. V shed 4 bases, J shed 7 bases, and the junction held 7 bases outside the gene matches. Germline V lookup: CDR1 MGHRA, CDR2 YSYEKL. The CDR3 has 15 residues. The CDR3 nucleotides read TGCGCCAGCAGCCCTGACAGGGGGCAGTATAATGAGCAGTTCTTC. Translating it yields CASSPDRGQYNEQFF.

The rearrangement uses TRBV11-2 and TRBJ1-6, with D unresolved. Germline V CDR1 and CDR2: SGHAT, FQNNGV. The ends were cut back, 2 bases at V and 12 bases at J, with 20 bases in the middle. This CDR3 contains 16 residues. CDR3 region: CASSLSARPRGLPLHF. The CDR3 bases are TGTGCCAGCAGCTTATCAGCCAGGCCTAGAGGGTTACCCCTCCACTTT.

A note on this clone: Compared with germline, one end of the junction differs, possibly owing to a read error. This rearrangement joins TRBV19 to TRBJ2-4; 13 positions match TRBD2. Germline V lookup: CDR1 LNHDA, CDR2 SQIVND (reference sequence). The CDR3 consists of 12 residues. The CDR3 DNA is TGTGCCAGTAGTGGACTAGCGGGGGAGGGGAACTTC. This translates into CASSGLAGEGNF.

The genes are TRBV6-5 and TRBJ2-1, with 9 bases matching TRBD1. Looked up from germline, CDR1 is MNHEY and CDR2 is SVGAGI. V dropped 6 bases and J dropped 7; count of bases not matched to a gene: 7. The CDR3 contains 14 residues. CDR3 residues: CASRQQGARNEQFF. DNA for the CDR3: TGTGCCAGCAGGCAACAGGGGGCGCGGAATGAGCAGTTCTTC.